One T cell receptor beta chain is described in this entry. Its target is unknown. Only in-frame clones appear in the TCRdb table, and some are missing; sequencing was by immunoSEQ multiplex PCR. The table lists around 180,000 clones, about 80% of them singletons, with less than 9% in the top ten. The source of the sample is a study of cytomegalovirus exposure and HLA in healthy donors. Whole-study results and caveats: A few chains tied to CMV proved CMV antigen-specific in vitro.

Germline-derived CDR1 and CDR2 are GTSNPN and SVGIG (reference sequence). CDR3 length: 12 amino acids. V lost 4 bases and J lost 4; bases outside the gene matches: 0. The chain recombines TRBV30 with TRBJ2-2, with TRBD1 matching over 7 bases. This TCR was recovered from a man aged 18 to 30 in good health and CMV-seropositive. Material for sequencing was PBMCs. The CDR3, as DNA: TGTGCCTGGACAGGGGGCACCGGGGAGCTGTTTTTT. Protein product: CAWTGGTGELFF.